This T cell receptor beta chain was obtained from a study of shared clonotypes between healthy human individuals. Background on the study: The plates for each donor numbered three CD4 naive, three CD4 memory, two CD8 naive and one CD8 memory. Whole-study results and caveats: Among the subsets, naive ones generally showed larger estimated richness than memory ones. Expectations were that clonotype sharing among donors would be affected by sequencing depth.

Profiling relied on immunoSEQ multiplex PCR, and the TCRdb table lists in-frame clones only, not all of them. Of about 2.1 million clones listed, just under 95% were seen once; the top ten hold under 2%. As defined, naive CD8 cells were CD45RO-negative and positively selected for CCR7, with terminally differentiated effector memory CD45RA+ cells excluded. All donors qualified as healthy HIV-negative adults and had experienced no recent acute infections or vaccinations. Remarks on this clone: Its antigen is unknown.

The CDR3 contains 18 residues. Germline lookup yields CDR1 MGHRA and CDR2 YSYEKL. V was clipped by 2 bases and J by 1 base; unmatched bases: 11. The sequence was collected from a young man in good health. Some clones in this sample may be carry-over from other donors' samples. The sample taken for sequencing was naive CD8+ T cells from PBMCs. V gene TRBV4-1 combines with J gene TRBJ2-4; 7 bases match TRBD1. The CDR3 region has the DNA TGCGCCAGCAGCCAAAATCGTGAGGAGACAGGGGCCAAAAACATTCAGTACTTC. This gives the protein CASSQNREETGAKNIQYF.